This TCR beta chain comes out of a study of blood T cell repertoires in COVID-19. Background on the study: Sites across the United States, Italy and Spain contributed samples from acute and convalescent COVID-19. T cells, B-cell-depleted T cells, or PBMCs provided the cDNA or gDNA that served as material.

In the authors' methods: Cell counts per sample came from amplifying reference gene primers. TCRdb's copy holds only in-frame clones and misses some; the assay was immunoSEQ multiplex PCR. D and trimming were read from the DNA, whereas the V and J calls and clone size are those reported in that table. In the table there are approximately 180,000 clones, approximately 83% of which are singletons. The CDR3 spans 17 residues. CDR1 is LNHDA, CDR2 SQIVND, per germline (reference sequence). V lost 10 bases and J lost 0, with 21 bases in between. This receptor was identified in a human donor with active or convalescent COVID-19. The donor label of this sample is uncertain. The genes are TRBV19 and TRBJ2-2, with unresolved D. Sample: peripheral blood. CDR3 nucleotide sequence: TGTGCCACTACCCAGGCGCAGGCCTTAGCGAACACCGGGGAGCTGTTTTTT. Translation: CATTQAQALANTGELFF. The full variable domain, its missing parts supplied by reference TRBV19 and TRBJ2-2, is DGGITQSPKYLFRKEGQNVTLSCEQNLNHDAMYWYRQDPGQGLRLIYYSQIVNDFQKGDIAEGYSVSREKKESFPLTVTSAQKNPTAFYLCATTQAQALANTGELFFGEGSRLTVL.